This T cell receptor beta chain originates from a study of Ad26.COV2.S vaccination and SARS-CoV-2 variants. Study information: Vaccine-arm donor from the placebo-controlled COV1001 Ad26.COV2.S trial.

Described treatment: some 20 received Ad26.COV2.S at low or high dose, single or two shots; roughly five received placebo; per-sample allocation not given. Samples were taken on day 63 after the first vaccine or placebo injection. Whoever gave the sample was an adult aged 18-55 years in Boston. The repertoire was sequenced with immunoSEQ multiplex PCR; TCRdb's copy has only in-frame clones and lacks some. The table records hundreds of thousands of clones, 89% of them present only once. Germline V CDR1 and CDR2: SGHTA, FQGNSA. Trimming took off 2 bases at V and 9 bases at J, with 5 bases between the two ends. CDR3 size: 12 residues.

The chain uses TRBV7-2 and TRBJ1-6, with no clear D. The sample in question was peripheral blood, obtained in a trial of Ad26.COV2.S vaccine versus placebo. The source of this sequence is a person between 18 and 59 years old who received the Ad26.COV2.S COVID-19 vaccine or a placebo. This CDR3 is CASSLWGSPLHF. DNA of the CDR3: TGTGCCAGCAGCTTATGGGGTTCACCCCTCCACTTT.